These 24 T cell receptor beta chains originate from one sample sequenced in a study of blood T cell repertoires in COVID-19. The protocol was immunoSEQ multiplex PCR, while the TCRdb copy is restricted to in-frame clones and leaves out a portion. The table includes approximately 150,000 clones, over 80% detected once. The specimen was PBMCs or T cells enriched from blood (not recorded which). The receptor source for this set is a man between 65 and 79 years old who had been exposed to COVID-19.

The chain links TRBV4-1 to TRBJ2-2; TRBD2 is a possible D gene (5 bases). V was shortened by 1 base and J by 4 bases, with 13 bases between the two germline ends. CDR3 size: 16 residues. Germline lookup yields CDR1 MGHRA and CDR2 YSYEKL. Here the CDR3 DNA reads TGCGCCAGCAGCCAAGGGCCTAGGACTCTCACCGGGGAGCTGTTTTTT. The encoded protein is CASSQGPRTLTGELFF.

This clone has only a few counts. The rearrangement joins TRBV9 to TRBJ1-6; D is possibly TRBD1 (6 bases). CDR3 length: 14 residues. Trimming stripped 3 bases from V and 11 bases from J, with 15 bases between. CDR1 is SGDLS and CDR2 is YYNGEE in the germline V gene. The CDR3 nucleotides are TGTGCCAGCAGCGCCCAGGGGACCTTGACACCCCTCCACTTT. It is translated as CASSAQGTLTPLHF.

This clone was detected only once. The chain carries TRBV5-6 and TRBJ2-7; no definite D call. Germline values: CDR1 SGHDT, CDR2 YYEEEE. V shed 1 base and J shed 1 base, with 12 bases lying between them. The CDR3 has 15 residues. The CDR3 region has the DNA TGTGCCAGCAGCTTGACCGGGTCAGTATCCTACGAGCAGTACTTC. Protein product: CASSLTGSVSYEQYF. The complete variable domain, with remaining parts taken from reference TRBV5-6 and TRBJ2-7, reads DAGVTQSPTHLIKTRGQQVTLRCSPKSGHDTVSWYQQALGQGPQFIFQYYEEEERQRGNFPDRFSGHQFPNYSSELNVNALLLGDSALYLCASSLTGSVSYEQYFGPGTRLTVT.

The genes are TRBV6-5 and TRBJ2-7, with D perhaps matching TRBD1 (6 bases). V was trimmed by 6 bases and J by 1 base, leaving 13 bases between them. The V gene's germline CDR1 is MNHEY and CDR2 SVGAGI. CDR3 size: 14 residues. The CDR3 sequence: CASSVQTGSYEQYF. The CDR3 nucleotides read TGTGCCAGCAGCGTTCAGACAGGATCCTACGAGCAGTACTTC.

This clone was counted only a few times. The gene calls are TRBV5-1 and TRBJ1-1; possible D gene TRBD1, 6 bases. The germline V gene has CDR1 SGHRS and CDR2 YFSETQ. The ends were cut back, 4 bases at V and 3 bases at J, with 13 bases in the middle. The CDR3 consists of 14 residues. The CDR3 nucleotides are TGCGCCAGCAGCCTCTGGACAGTCGACACTGAAGCTTTCTTT. Its translation: CASSLWTVDTEAFF.

This clone was counted once. V and J are TRBV20-1 and TRBJ1-4, with D hard to call. CDR1 and CDR2 (germline): DFQATT, SNEGSKA (reference sequence). The CDR3 length is 8 residues. The CDR3 sequence is CRAGKLFF. CDR3 bases: TGCAGGGCAGGAAAACTGTTTTTT.

The V and J genes are TRBV19 and TRBJ2-3; a weak D match, TRBD2 (5 bases). V was pared by 5 bases and J by 5 bases, with 17 bases between. Germline values: CDR1 LNHDA, CDR2 SQIVND (reference sequence). The CDR3 consists of 15 residues. The CDR3 protein is CASSSRSAGEDTQYF. Here the CDR3 DNA reads TGTGCCAGTAGTTCCCGGAGCGCCGGGGAAGATACGCAGTATTTT.

V and J are TRBV5-5 and TRBJ2-7; D is unresolved. V lost 0 bases and J 5 bases, leaving 18 bases between the germline ends. Germline assignment: CDR1 SGHKS and CDR2 YYEKEE (reference sequence). This CDR3 is built from 16 residues. The CDR3 loop reads CASSLAPQVVGHEQYF. The CDR3 region has the DNA TGTGCCAGCAGCTTGGCCCCCCAGGTCGTCGGTCACGAGCAGTACTTC.

The rearrangement joins TRBV6-5 to TRBJ2-3, with TRBD1 as a possible D gene (6 bases). Germline-derived CDR1 and CDR2 are MNHEY and SVGAGI. The CDR3 totals 16 residues. V lost 4 bases and J 1 base, leaving 15 bases between the germline ends. The CDR3: CASSSRRGVGTDTQYF. CDR3 nucleotides: TGTGCCAGCAGTTCCCGCAGGGGAGTCGGCACAGATACGCAGTATTTT.

The chain carries TRBV3-1 (or the pseudogene TRBV3-2) and TRBJ1-6; 7 bases align to TRBD1. There are 14 residues in the CDR3. Looked up from germline, CDR1 is LGHDT and CDR2 is YNNKEL (reference sequence). V dropped 4 bases and J dropped 7; count of bases not matched to a gene: 4. The chain's CDR3 is CASSPGQRNSPLHF. Here the CDR3 DNA reads TGTGCCAGCAGCCCGGGACAGAGGAATTCACCCCTCCACTTT.

The rearrangement uses TRBV30 and TRBJ2-3; 9 bases agree with TRBD2. From germline, CDR1 is GTSNPN and CDR2 SVGIG (reference sequence). The CDR3 sequence is 16 residues long. V was clipped by 2 bases and J by 6 bases; unmatched bases: 12. CDR3: CAWSTSLAGVGDTQYF. The DNA for the CDR3 is TGTGCCTGGAGTACTTCATTAGCGGGGGTGGGGGATACGCAGTATTTT. The whole variable domain, filled in from reference TRBV30 and TRBJ2-3, reads SQTIHQWPATLVQPVGSPLSLECTVEGTSNPNLYWYRQAAGRGLQLLFYSVGIGQISSEVPQNLSASRPQDRQFILSSKKLLLSDSGFYLCAWSTSLAGVGDTQYFGPGTRLTVL.

This rearrangement joins TRBV19 to TRBJ2-3, with D unresolved. Germline V gene data show CDR1 as LNHDA and CDR2 as SQIVND (reference sequence). The CDR3 consists of 13 residues. V dropped 6 bases and J dropped 2 bases, with 9 bases sitting between them. The CDR3 DNA reads TGTGCCAGTAGCCGACTTGTCACAGATACGCAGTATTTT. It translates to CASSRLVTDTQYF.

The chain recombines TRBV5-5 with TRBJ2-2; D remains unclear. V lost 7 bases and J 2 bases, leaving 12 bases between the germline ends. Germline lookup yields CDR1 SGHKS and CDR2 YYEKEE (reference sequence). The CDR3 contains 14 residues. CDR3 in amino acids: CASQEWPNTGELFF. The CDR3 nucleotides read TGTGCCAGCCAGGAATGGCCAAACACCGGGGAGCTGTTTTTT.

This clone was seen only once. The V gene is TRBV15, the J gene TRBJ2-1; 15 nucleotides align to TRBD2. V was pared by 1 base and J by 7 bases, with 2 bases of the junction left unmatched. The CDR3 has 16 residues. Germline loops: CDR1 LNHNV, CDR2 YYDKDF (reference sequence). CDR3 sequence: CATSRGGTSGRNEQFF. The CDR3, as DNA: TGTGCCACCAGCAGAGGGGGGACTAGCGGGAGGAATGAGCAGTTCTTC.

The chain carries TRBV7-8 and TRBJ1-5; no clear D. Germline lookup yields CDR1 SGHVS and CDR2 FQNEAQ. This CDR3 spans 12 amino acids. Trimming cost V 5 bases and J 5 bases, with 7 bases left between them. The CDR3 DNA reads as TGTGCCAGCAGCCCCACGGATCAGCCCCAGCATTTT. It specifies CASSPTDQPQHF.

This clone was counted many times. CDR3 sequence (DNA): TGTGCCAGCAGCCCTGGGACTACTGGCGAGCAGTACTTC. Translating it yields CASSPGTTGEQYF. This chain connects TRBV7-9 to TRBJ2-7; 7 nucleotides align to TRBD2. CDR1 and CDR2 (germline): SEHNR, FQNEAQ (reference sequence). With V trimmed by 5 bases and J by 6 bases, 7 bases remained unmatched. There are 13 residues in the CDR3.

About this clone itself: The sample carries other DNA sequences with the same CDR3. The V gene is TRBV14, the J gene TRBJ2-7; perhaps TRBD2 as D (6 bases). The CDR3 has 14 amino acids. Trimming stripped 4 bases from V and 0 bases from J, with 10 bases between. Germline CDR1 and CDR2: SGHDN and FVKESK. CDR3 protein: CASSRGGSSYEQYF. As DNA, the CDR3 is TGTGCCAGCAGCCGAGGAGGGAGCTCCTACGAGCAGTACTTC.

CDR3 loop: CATAQRPSNQDTQYF. Written as DNA, the CDR3 is TGTGCCACCGCCCAGAGGCCATCTAATCAAGATACGCAGTATTTT. The chain recombines TRBV15 with TRBJ2-3; no clear D gene. The germline CDR1 and CDR2 sequences are LNHNV and YYDKDF (reference sequence). The CDR3 spans 15 residues. Trimming stripped 8 bases from V and 5 bases from J, with 20 bases between.

This rearrangement joins TRBV7-9 to TRBJ2-2; 8 bases are a match to TRBD1. J lost 1 base, V lost 3 bases, and 4 bases had no gene match. This CDR3 has 16 residues. Germline V CDR1 and CDR2: SEHNR, FQNEAQ (reference sequence). The chain's CDR3 is CASSFSGTGNTGELFF. The CDR3, as DNA: TGTGCCAGCAGCTTTTCCGGGACAGGGAACACCGGGGAGCTGTTTTTT.

The V gene is TRBV12-5, the J gene TRBJ2-1, with D possibly being TRBD2 (5 bases). Trimming took 3 bases from V and 0 from J, leaving 6 bases between them. In germline, CDR1 is LGHNT, CDR2 FRNRAP. The CDR3 loop spans 14 amino acids. CDR3 amino acids: CASGFRGSYNEQFF. The CDR3 DNA reads TGTGCTAGTGGTTTTCGGGGCTCCTACAATGAGCAGTTCTTC.

CDR3 protein: CASRFSGASNYGYTF. The CDR3 DNA reads as TGTGCAAGTCGCTTCAGCGGGGCTTCTAACTATGGCTACACCTTC. This chain connects TRBV12-2 to TRBJ1-2. TRBV12-2 is recorded as a pseudogene. The length of the CDR3 is 15 residues.

This clone was observed many times. The rearrangement joins TRBV5-1 to TRBJ1-1, with D perhaps TRBD1 (6 bases). The CDR3 loop spans 15 amino acids. V shed 0 bases and J shed 3 bases, with 12 bases lying between them. Germline V gives CDR1 SGHRS, CDR2 YFSETQ. The CDR3 region has the DNA TGCGCCAGCAGCTTGGGCTGGGGGCAGGACACTGAAGCTTTCTTT. Its translation: CASSLGWGQDTEAFF.

The genes are TRBV29-1 and TRBJ2-3; TRBD1 might be the D (6 bases). The CDR3 sequence is 14 residues long. CDR1 SQVTM and CDR2 ANQGSEA come from the germline V gene. Deletions cut 6 bases from V and 0 bases from J, with 13 bases between. The CDR3 DNA sequence: TGCAGCGTGTGCAGGGGATCTAGCACAGATACGCAGTATTTT. Residues: CSVCRGSSTDTQYF.

This clone was counted once. V and J are TRBV2 and TRBJ1-1; D is possibly TRBD1 (5 bases). CDR1 is SNHLY and CDR2 is FYNNEI in the germline V gene. The CDR3 runs to 13 residues. Trimming took 9 bases from V and 1 from J, leaving 12 bases between them. The CDR3 nucleotides are TGTGCCAGGCGACAGTGGGGGAACACTGAAGCTTTCTTT. As protein: CARRQWGNTEAFF.